This T cell receptor (beta chain) was captured in a study of control samples from healthy donors and cancer patients (dated by TCRdb to 2019 to 2021). CDR1 and CDR2 are drawn from the germline V gene (reference sequence): LNHDA, SQIVND. Trimming costs V 0 bases and J 3 bases, and their ends lie 18 bases apart. The CDR3, cysteine through phenylalanine, is 18 amino acids long. Only CDR3 DNA is held: 54 bases, read in frame from base 1. Turning to this clone: Which antigen it targets is not known. Base-call qualities are not available, and no considerably larger clone is one nucleotide away.

The receptor library was made with the immunoSEQ multiplex PCR assay. TCRdb holds this immuneACCESS table with in-frame rearrangements only. Some clones are missing; in checked studies, unresolved V genes explain under half, and the rest has no known cause. Here the sample has approximately 50,000 clones; 87% occur a single time. In total, the top ten clones hold 11% to 15% of the sample. Material: PBMCs. The sequence derives from a man in his fifties or sixties with head and neck cancer. The V and J segments used are TRBV19 and TRBJ1-5, with TRBD1 perhaps the D gene, on 6 matching bases. The CDR3 corresponds to CASSIDWAGQDLNQPQHF. The sequence in DNA is TGTGCCAGTAGTATAGATTGGGCGGGACAAGACCTCAATCAGCCCCAGCATTTT.